The clone carrying this T cell receptor (beta chain) came up many times. Its antigen is unknown. The sample comes from a study of T-cell reconstitution after alpha-beta-depleted transplantation in children. Preparation of the TCRbeta library was carried out with unique molecular identifiers. TCRdb recomputed calls from the PCR reads with MiXCR, one row per CDR3 protein. The data contain about 240,000 distinct CDR3 sequences, roughly 25% of them singletons. Overall study findings and caveats: Alpha-beta T cells present about two months after transplant were reported to originate from several hundred expanded graft clones.

Germline V gene data show CDR1 as DFQATT and CDR2 as SNEGSKA (reference sequence). This CDR3 spans 11 amino acids. V was pared by 6 bases and J by 3 bases, with 9 bases between. The sequencing used PBMCs, collected before TCRalphabeta/CD19-depleted stem cell transplant. This chain connects TRBV20-1 to TRBJ2-7; no reliable D call. The clonotype was recovered from a girl aged 2 to 10 with Fanconi anemia, due to receive a stem cell transplant. The CDR3 region has the DNA TGCAGTGCACCCCGACACTACGAGCAGTACTTC. This sequence encodes CSAPRHYEQYF.